A single sample is the source of the 8 T cell receptor beta chains below, sequenced in a study of T cell repertoires in cytomegalovirus infection. MiXCR was run by TCRdb on the reads, yielding one entry per CDR3 protein. The repertoire holds 700,000 to 850,000 distinct CDR3 sequences, with approximately 32% as singletons. Their specific antigens are unknown. The specimen was cultured CD8+ T cells from PBMCs, collected from culture after CMV antigen stimulation. The receptors stem from a human donor in good health (CMV status not recorded). Some clones in this sample may be carry-over from other donors' samples.

This clonotype came up a few times. V usage is TRBV6-1 and J usage is TRBJ2-7, with 7 bases identical to TRBD1. The V gene end was trimmed by 5 bases and the J gene end by 4 bases; junction bases not matched to a gene: 11. From germline, CDR1 is MNHNS and CDR2 SASEGT. The CDR3 runs to 15 residues. DNA of the CDR3: TGTGCCAGCAGTTACCGGGACAGCGGAAGTTACGAGCAGTACGTC. This codes for CASSYRDSGSYEQYV.

This clonotype was seen more than once but under ten times. The chain carries TRBV6-5 and TRBJ2-1, with TRBD2 matching 7 bases. CDR3 size: 13 residues. Germline CDR1 is MNHEY and CDR2 is SVGAGI. Unmatched junction bases numbered 3, after V lost 4 bases and J lost 6 bases. The CDR3 DNA is TGTGCCAGCAGTTCCGGGAGGCGCAATGAGCAGTTCTTC. The encoded protein is CASSSGRRNEQFF.

In regard to this clonotype: At one end, the junction sequence differs from germline, possibly due to a read error. V is TRBV6-5 and J is TRBJ1-1; TRBD1 is a possible D gene (5 bases). This CDR3 comprises 14 residues. CDR1 MNHEY and CDR2 SVGAGI come from the germline V gene. The CDR3 reads CVSSYRLVGEGAFF. The CDR3 bases are TGTGTCAGCAGTTACCGCCTGGTGGGGGAAGGAGCTTTCTTT.

This clonotype showed up just a few times. This chain links TRBV11-3 with TRBJ1-5, with a weak D call TRBD1 (6 bases). The CDR3 covers 19 residues. Trimming shortened V by 5 bases and J by 2 bases, and 25 bases separated the two germline ends. CDR1 is SGHNT and CDR2 is YENEEA in the germline V gene. This chain's CDR3 is CASSNNRWGQGLCNQPQHF. The CDR3 region has the DNA TGTGCCAGCAGCAACAACAGGTGGGGCCAGGGGTTGTGCAATCAGCCCCAGCATTTT.

This chain joins TRBV14 and TRBJ1-2; D call uncertain. This CDR3 region has 15 residues. Per germline, CDR1 SGHDN and CDR2 FVKESK. V lost 1 base and J 5 bases, leaving 14 bases between the germline ends. CDR3 in amino acids: CASSQGRRVRYGYTF. The CDR3 nucleotides are TGTGCCAGCAGCCAAGGTCGGAGGGTTCGATATGGCTACACCTTC.

This clonotype was observed a few times. The rearrangement links TRBV6-5 to TRBJ2-3; D is tentatively TRBD1 or TRBD2 (7 bases each). V was clipped by 4 bases and J by 8 bases, with 16 bases between them. The CDR3 covers 14 residues. Germline CDR1 MNHEY, CDR2 SVGAGI. Here the CDR3 DNA reads TGTGCCAGCAGTTGGGAGGGGGCCCCAGGTACGCAGTATTTT. Its protein product is CASSWEGAPGTQYF.

A note on this clonotype: This may come from a read error, since a much larger clone is one base off. This sequence joins TRBV7-9 and TRBJ1-2; D not certain. The V gene's germline CDR1 is SEHNR and CDR2 FQNEAQ (reference sequence). This CDR3 has 15 amino acids. Deletions cut 4 bases from V and 2 bases from J, with 14 bases between. This CDR3 is CASSSIDKENYGYTF. In DNA, the CDR3 is TGTGCCAGCAGCTCCATAGACAAGGAAAACTATGGCTACACCTTC.

The J gene is TRBJ1-5, the V gene TRBV27; no clear D gene. Germline V gives CDR1 MNHEY, CDR2 SMNVEV (reference sequence). V was shortened by 3 bases and J by 0 bases, with 9 bases between the two germline ends. The CDR3 runs to 15 residues. The CDR3 coding sequence is TGTGCCAGCAGTTTGGAACGGCCTAGCAATCAGCCCCAGCATTTT. This encodes CASSLERPSNQPQHF.